This T cell receptor beta chain was documented in a study of T cell responses to AZD1222 COVID-19 vaccine. Findings of the study overall: Dominant at 160-218 and 743-854, vaccine-associated CD4 TCRs also spanned spike.

Second doses at about 4 or about 12 weeks were pooled. V gave up 1 base and J gave up 1 base, with 14 bases separating them. Germline values: CDR1 MNHEY, CDR2 SVGAGI. The CDR3 spans 16 residues. TCRdb's table, derived via immunoSEQ multiplex PCR, lists solely in-frame clones and lacks some. The sample lists roughly 150,000 clones; roughly 87% were seen once. With respect to this clone: Its antigen is undetermined.

This TCR derives from an adult who received the AZD1222 COVID-19 vaccine. The chain links TRBV6-5 to TRBJ2-7; D is ambiguous. The specimen was peripheral blood, collected 28 days after the second AZD1222 dose. CDR3 residues: CASSYWVGSRSYEQYF. The CDR3 DNA is TGTGCCAGCAGTTACTGGGTAGGTTCACGTTCCTACGAGCAGTACTTC.